The present T cell receptor (beta chain) was sequenced within a study of blood T cell repertoires in COVID-19. Study context: Acute-phase and convalescent COVID-19 samples originated in the United States, Italy and Spain.

Participants, roughly 18 to 90 years old, spanned fewer than 25 US areas. Recovered status applied to Cohort 3 donors who had two consecutive negative PCRs. It also applied to those with clearance or with symptom resolution. This clone was observed a single time. The CDR3 extends over 11 amino acids. The germline V gene has CDR1 DFQATT and CDR2 SNEGSKA (reference sequence). Trimming stripped 4 bases from V and 4 bases from J, with 7 bases between. The protocol was immunoSEQ multiplex PCR, while the TCRdb copy is restricted to in-frame clones and leaves out a portion. The sample consists of around 250,000 clones, 70% to 90% of them appearing once.

The sample consisted of PBMCs or T cells enriched from blood (not recorded which). The sequence derives from a woman aged 45 to 65 who had recovered from COVID-19. This sequence joins TRBV20-1 and TRBJ1-2; D gene unclear. CDR3 sequence (DNA): TGCAGTGCTATAAACAGCTATGGCTACACCTTC. It codes for CSAINSYGYTF.